This TCR beta chain was identified during a study of blood T cell repertoires in COVID-19 (dated by TCRdb to about 2020). At the level of the whole study: The collaborator samples originated in the United States, Italy and Spain and spanned the acute and convalescent phases of COVID-19. The repertoires were released in a freely available public database meant as a resource for research on the immune response to SARS-CoV-2. The dataset comprised deeply sampled blood TCRbeta repertoires from subjects exposed to, actively infected with, or recovered from COVID-19. A de-identified subject ID, COVID-19 status, age in years and sex were almost always included in the sample metadata. The prospective study material was composed of cDNA or gDNA derived from T cells, B-cell-depleted T cells, or PBMCs. Samples came from the ongoing ImmuneRACE study (first 160 participants) plus 1,254 subjects from 6 global collaborators. HLA class I and class II types, where available, came from metadata supplied by the sample provider rather than from assay-based typing.

In the prospective study, participants were about 18 to 100 years old, resided in under 30 geographic areas of the United States, and were enrolled through a virtual design. In the prospective study, cohorts were assigned on the basis of participant-reported clinical history obtained from a screening survey and a study questionnaire. ImmuneRACE Cohort 3 recovered participants were defined by two consecutive negative NP/OP PCR tests, healthcare professional clearance, or symptom resolution. Each participant in the prospective study had whole blood, serum and a nasopharyngeal or oropharyngeal swab collected by mobile phlebotomists. Over a roughly two-month period, participants in the prospective study had the option of providing additional blood draws and questionnaires. Prospective study blood samples were shipped either frozen or at room temperature before DNA extraction. Turning to this clone: No antigen is known for it. No base-level quality is on record; no much larger clone is a single base apart.

The trim is 3 bases for V and 3 bases for J, with a gap of 9 bases between the germline ends. Via the germline V gene (reference sequence), CDR1 is WNHNN and CDR2 SYGVQD. There are 14 amino acids in the CDR3, from cysteine to phenylalanine inclusive. CDR3 DNA only is kept here, 42 bases in frame from base 1. Broad study findings and their caveats: How much clinical and demographic metadata was included differed by source and by participant, and the metadata was provided uncurated.

The immunoSEQ Assay, a bias-controlled multiplex PCR, was used to amplify TCRbeta CDR3 regions from genomic DNA. The authors' pipeline ran thus. The number of nucleated cells in each sample was estimated from the amplification of reference gene primers within the assay. Sequence reads were collapsed and filtered to measure the absolute abundance of every unique TCRbeta CDR3 rearrangement. Productive Simpson clonality was computed per sample as the square root of Simpson's diversity index over productive rearrangements. This immuneACCESS table, as held by TCRdb, lists in-frame sequences with V and J called but not all clones. Of the missing ones, under half trace to an unresolved V gene in checked studies; the others have no known cause. The DNA was the basis for D and trimming; V, J and clone size are from that table. This sample has 300,000 to 400,000 clones in its table, and around 90% of those were observed once. Roughly 5.2% of the sample is taken by the ten largest.

This clonotype was obtained from a man aged 60 to 75 who had recovered from COVID-19. The chain is made from TRBV10-1 and TRBJ2-1, with an unclear D gene assignment. Sequenced: PBMCs or T cells enriched from blood (not recorded which). The CDR3 corresponds to CASSDVQIYNEQFF. The DNA sequence reads TGCGCCAGCAGTGACGTTCAGATCTACAATGAGCAGTTCTTC.